These T cell receptor beta chains were read from a single sample in a study of blood T cell repertoires in COVID-19. TCRdb's table, derived via immunoSEQ multiplex PCR, lists solely in-frame clones and lacks some. This sample has roughly 39,000 clones, with more than 85% found just once. Input material: peripheral blood. The receptor source for this set is a man over 45 in a cohort sampled during active COVID-19. CDR3s include the opening cysteine and the closing phenylalanine or tryptophan. D genes are given only for firm matches. Rows may omit the clone size; those that give it use once, few, many or a size class.

d_call | j_call | v_call | clone_size | cdr3_aa | cdr3_nt
NA | TRBJ1-2 | TRBV2 | NA | CASSDGPGKYYGYTF | TGTGCCAGCAGTGATGGGCCAGGGAAGTACTATGGCTACACCTTC
TRBD1 | TRBJ2-1 | TRBV6-5 | NA | CASPPDRALYNEQFF | TGTGCCAGCCCCCCTGACAGGGCCCTCTACAATGAGCAGTTCTTC
TRBD1 | TRBJ1-1 | TRBV6-6 | NA | CASSKPRTGPHTEAFF | TGTGCCAGCAGTAAACCCAGGACAGGCCCCCACACTGAAGCTTTCTTT
NA | TRBJ2-2 | TRBV9 | NA | CASSVLDRYTGELFF | TGTGCCAGCAGCGTATTGGACAGATACACCGGGGAGCTGTTTTTT
NA | TRBJ2-7 | TRBV4-3 | NA | CASSQGQLSYEQYF | TGCGCCAGCAGCCAAGGACAGTTGAGCTACGAGCAGTACTTC
NA | TRBJ2-3 | TRBV28 | NA | CACGLGVSSTDTQYF | TGTGCCTGTGGGTTAGGTGTTAGCAGTACAGATACGCAGTATTTT
TRBD2 | TRBJ2-1 | TRBV10-1 | NA | CASSESLAGGRGHEQFF | TGCGCCAGCAGTGAGTCCCTAGCGGGAGGGCGCGGGCATGAGCAGTTCTTC
TRBD1 | TRBJ1-6 | TRBV3-1/TRBV3-2 | once | CASSQERTGDSPLHF | TGTGCCAGCAGCCAAGAAAGGACAGGGGATTCACCCCTCCACTTT
NA | TRBJ1-1 | TRBV11-3 | NA | CASRRTDKNTEAFF | TGTGCCAGCAGACGGACAGATAAGAACACTGAAGCTTTCTTT
NA | TRBJ1-2 | TRBV11-2 | NA | CASSPEGLDGYTF | TGTGCCAGCAGCCCCGAGGGTCTAGATGGCTACACCTTC
NA | TRBJ2-1 | TRBV6-2/TRBV6-3 | NA | CASSPDRYNEQFF | TGTGCCAGCAGTCCCGACAGATACAATGAGCAGTTCTTC
TRBD1 | TRBJ2-3 | TRBV18 | NA | CASSQTGGGRTDTQYF | TGTGCCAGCTCACAAACAGGGGGCGGTCGCACAGATACGCAGTATTTT
TRBD2 | TRBJ2-1 | TRBV28 | NA | CASIGAGGGNEQFF | TGTGCCAGCATAGGAGCGGGAGGGGGTAATGAGCAGTTCTTC
NA | TRBJ1-1 | TRBV15 | NA | CATSLTKGRTTFF | TGTGCCACCAGCCTCACGAAGGGGCGGACAACTTTCTTT
NA | TRBJ1-2 | TRBV19 | NA | CASMHILGRDYGYTF | TGTGCCAGTATGCATATCTTGGGTCGGGACTATGGCTACACCTTC
TRBD1 | TRBJ1-1 | TRBV5-6 | few | CASSPTGGPEAFF | TGTGCCAGCAGCCCGACAGGGGGCCCTGAAGCTTTCTTT
NA | TRBJ1-2 | TRBV30 | NA | CAWSVVGEGYTF | TGTGCCTGGAGTGTCGTAGGGGAAGGCTACACCTTC
TRBD2 | TRBJ2-1 | TRBV29-1 | NA | CSAPVRAGDQFF | TGCAGCGCCCCCGTGAGGGCGGGAGATCAGTTCTTC
NA | TRBJ1-1 | TRBV7-3 | NA | CASSLIGNSNTEAFF | TGTGCCAGCAGCTTAATTGGAAACAGCAACACTGAAGCTTTCTTT
NA | TRBJ2-2 | TRBV7-9 | NA | CASSLSPGEGGELFF | TGTGCCAGCAGCTTAAGCCCCGGCGAGGGCGGGGAGCTGTTTTTT
TRBD1 | TRBJ1-2 | TRBV27 | once | CASSFLPGQGNYGYTF | TGTGCCAGCAGTTTTCTCCCGGGACAGGGGAACTATGGCTACACCTTC
TRBD2 | TRBJ2-7 | TRBV7-3 | NA | CASSLVASGELSYEQYF | TGTGCCAGCAGCTTAGTTGCTAGCGGGGAACTTTCCTACGAGCAGTACTTC
TRBD2 | TRBJ2-5 | TRBV30 | NA | CARSPGLASGIGETQYF | TGTGCCCGGTCCCCGGGTTTGGCTAGCGGGATAGGAGAGACCCAGTACTTC
NA | TRBJ1-4 | TRBV18 | once | CASSPRAGPKGPATNEKLFF | TGTGCCAGCTCTCCCAGAGCGGGACCCAAGGGACCTGCAACTAATGAAAAACTGTTTTTT
NA | TRBJ2-3 | TRBV3-1/TRBV3-2 | NA | CASSPFRRGTVTDTQYF | TGTGCCAGCAGCCCATTTCGTCGGGGGACCGTCACAGATACGCAGTATTTT
NA | TRBJ1-6 | TRBV19 | NA | CASSIATGISYNSPLHF | TGTGCCAGTAGTATCGCCACGGGAATATCCTATAATTCACCCCTCCACTTT
NA | TRBJ2-5 | TRBV11-2 | NA | CASSFYLLPGTPKTQYF | TGTGCCAGCAGCTTCTACTTACTACCTGGGACTCCCAAGACCCAGTACTTC
TRBD1 | TRBJ1-4 | TRBV4-1 | NA | CASSHPGTGKEKLFF | TGCGCCAGCAGCCATCCCGGGACAGGGAAGGAAAAACTGTTTTTT
TRBD2 | TRBJ2-1 | TRBV7-2 | NA | CASSLDGGDEQFF | TGTGCCAGCAGCTTAGACGGGGGGGATGAGCAGTTCTTC
NA | TRBJ2-7 | TRBV5-6 | NA | CASTTGWGQPYEQYF | TGTGCCAGCACCACAGGGTGGGGGCAGCCCTACGAGCAGTACTTC
NA | TRBJ1-5 | TRBV30 | few | CAWSPPAGGQPQHF | TGTGCCTGGTCACCCCCCGCCGGGGGTCAGCCCCAGCATTTT
TRBD2 | TRBJ2-3 | TRBV5-1 | NA | CASSGTITDTQYF | TGCGCCAGCAGTGGGACTATCACAGATACGCAGTATTTT
TRBD2 | TRBJ2-2 | TRBV10-3 | NA | CAISERTSGKTNTGELFF | TGTGCCATCAGTGAGAGGACTAGCGGGAAGACGAACACCGGGGAGCTGTTTTTT
TRBD1 | TRBJ2-7 | TRBV2 | few | CAIPGQGPYEQYF | TGTGCCATCCCGGGACAGGGGCCATACGAGCAGTACTTC
NA | TRBJ2-1 | TRBV9 | NA | CASSDPNPTGTSSSYNEQFF | TGTGCCAGCAGCGACCCGAACCCCACCGGGACTTCCAGCTCCTACAATGAGCAGTTCTTC
NA | TRBJ2-2 | TRBV14 | NA | CASSQGRGDFTGELFF | TGTGCCAGCAGCCAAGGGCGGGGAGACTTCACCGGGGAGCTGTTTTTT
NA | TRBJ2-7 | TRBV9 | NA | CASSAEPTSYEQYF | TGTGCCAGCAGCGCGGAGCCTACCTCCTACGAGCAGTACTTC
TRBD2 | TRBJ2-1 | TRBV15 | once | CATSLRTSGAEQFF | TGTGCCACCAGCCTACGGACTAGCGGGGCTGAGCAGTTCTTC
NA | TRBJ2-7 | TRBV14 | many | CASSPRTVLSYEQYF | TGTGCCAGCAGCCCCCGGACAGTTCTTTCCTACGAGCAGTACTTC
NA | TRBJ1-1 | TRBV12-3/TRBV12-4 | NA | CASSLGTGGEAFF | TGTGCCAGCAGTTTAGGGACTGGGGGGGAAGCTTTCTTT
NA | TRBJ1-2 | TRBV11-3 | few | CASSLDRGRSYGYTF | TGTGCCAGCAGCTTAGATCGGGGGAGAAGCTATGGCTACACCTTC
TRBD1 | TRBJ1-6 | TRBV5-1 | NA | CASSFRQGSPLHF | TGCGCCAGCAGCTTTCGACAGGGGTCACCCCTCCACTTT
TRBD1 | TRBJ1-2 | TRBV10-3 | NA | CAISGQGALGGYTF | TGTGCCATCAGTGGACAGGGGGCATTAGGTGGCTACACCTTC
NA | TRBJ1-2 | TRBV4-3 | once | CASSPSYRAAYGYTF | TGCGCCAGCAGCCCCTCCTACAGGGCCGCCTATGGCTACACCTTC
NA | TRBJ1-1 | TRBV19 | NA | CASSIRREAFF | TGTGCCAGTAGTATCCGTCGTGAAGCTTTCTTT
NA | TRBJ1-1 | TRBV4-1 | NA | CASSLRGGRTEAFF | TGCGCCAGCAGCCTCAGGGGCGGAAGAACTGAAGCTTTCTTT
TRBD2 | TRBJ2-1 | TRBV6-2/TRBV6-3 | NA | CASSFSGGRFSGEQFF | TGTGCCAGCAGCTTCAGCGGGGGACGCTTCTCGGGTGAGCAGTTCTTC
TRBD2 | TRBJ2-3 | TRBV6-6 | NA | CASSRLAGGTSTDTQYF | TGTGCCAGCAGTCGACTAGCGGGGGGGACAAGCACAGATACGCAGTATTTT
NA | TRBJ1-1 | TRBV18 | NA | CASSPSGVAAFF | TGTGCCAGCTCACCTTCAGGGGTAGCGGCTTTCTTT
NA | TRBJ1-3 | TRBV30 | NA | CAWRQGTGNTIYF | TGTGCCTGGAGACAGGGTACTGGAAACACCATATATTTT
TRBD1 | TRBJ1-3 | TRBV19 | NA | CASSLTGDRNTIYF | TGTGCCAGTAGTTTGACAGGGGATAGGAACACCATATATTTT
NA | TRBJ1-1 | TRBV6-6 | NA | CASSYSRTVNTEAFF | TGTGCCAGCAGTTACTCCCGGACAGTGAACACTGAAGCTTTCTTT
NA | TRBJ2-3 | TRBV12-5 | NA | CASGLGTSGLTDTQYF | TGTGCTAGTGGTTTGGGTACCAGTGGGCTCACAGATACGCAGTATTTT
TRBD2 | TRBJ2-1 | TRBV7-8 | NA | CAVRGSENEQFF | TGTGCGGTCCGCGGGAGTGAAAATGAGCAGTTCTTC
TRBD1 | TRBJ2-2 | TRBV6-2/TRBV6-3 | NA | CASSSYQGATGELFF | TGTGCCAGCAGTTCCTACCAGGGGGCAACCGGGGAGCTGTTTTTT